This T cell receptor beta chain was recovered during a study of blood T cell repertoires in COVID-19. The ends lost 4 bases at V and 0 bases at J; junction bases unmatched: 1. The CDR3 contains 14 residues. Germline V gene lookup returns CDR1 SGHNT and CDR2 YYREEE (reference sequence). Assay used: immunoSEQ multiplex PCR; TCRdb lists only in-frame clones, some missing. The data show around 200,000 clones, almost 90% seen once. The clonotype was recovered from a man aged 18 to 29 with active or convalescent COVID-19. J is TRBJ2-3 and V is TRBV5-4, with 8 bases aligning to TRBD1. Sequencing was performed on peripheral blood. The CDR3 DNA is TGTGCCAGCAGCGACAGGGGAAGCACAGATACGCAGTATTTT. Its translation: CASSDRGSTDTQYF.